These 8 T cell receptor beta chains originate from one sample sequenced in a study of shared clonotypes between healthy human individuals. TCRdb's table, derived via immunoSEQ multiplex PCR, lists solely in-frame clones and lacks some. The data show hundreds of thousands of clones, around 96% seen once. Naive CD8 isolation took CD45RO-negative cells positively selected for CCR7 and excluded terminally differentiated effector memory CD45RA+ cells. The sequenced sample was naive CD8+ T cells sorted from blood. These receptors came from a woman aged 25 to 39 in good health.

The chain is built from TRBV30 and TRBJ1-1, with unresolved D. Germline V lookup: CDR1 GTSNPN, CDR2 SVGIG (reference sequence). CDR3 length: 16 residues. Trimming took off 1 base at V and 0 bases at J, with 15 bases between the two ends. CDR3 loop: CAWSGQGGFVNTEAFF. The DNA for the CDR3 is TGTGCCTGGAGTGGGCAAGGAGGGTTCGTGAACACTGAAGCTTTCTTT. Filled out from reference TRBV30 and TRBJ1-1, the complete variable domain reads SQTIHQWPATLVQPVGSPLSLECTVEGTSNPNLYWYRQAAGRGLQLLFYSVGIGQISSEVPQNLSASRPQDRQFILSSKKLLLSDSGFYLCAWSGQGGFVNTEAFFGQGTRLTVV.

The chain carries TRBV7-8 and TRBJ2-3; 12 nucleotides match TRBD2. CDR3 length: 21 amino acids. Trimming took 2 bases from V and 6 from J; bases not matched to a gene: 21. Per germline, CDR1 SGHVS and CDR2 FQNEAQ. The CDR3 DNA is TGTGCCAGCAGCTTAAATACATTTTCCCAAACTAGCGGGAGGCTCGGGGATACGCAGTATTTT. Its translation: CASSLNTFSQTSGRLGDTQYF.

This chain uses TRBV10-1 with TRBJ1-5; D call uncertain. Germline CDR1 WNHNN, CDR2 SYGVQD (reference sequence). The CDR3 has 12 residues. V was pared by 6 bases and J by 0 bases, with 3 bases between. The CDR3 nucleotides read TGCGCCAGCAGCGATAGCAATCAGCCCCAGCATTTT. Protein: CASSDSNQPQHF.

The chain employs TRBV7-9 and TRBJ2-1; maybe TRBD2 (5 bases). The CDR3 runs 16 residues. CDR1 is SEHNR and CDR2 is FQNEAQ in the germline V gene (reference sequence). V was clipped by 1 base and J by 0 bases, with 10 bases between them. The DNA for the CDR3 is TGTGCCAGCAGCTTAGAGTCCGGGATCTCCTACAATGAGCAGTTCTTC. Its translation: CASSLESGISYNEQFF.

Only one count was recorded for this clone. The DNA of the CDR3 is TGTGCCAGCAGCTTAACGTCTAATGAAAAACTGTTTTTT. This codes for CASSLTSNEKLFF. V usage is TRBV13 and J usage is TRBJ1-4; D is undetermined. CDR1 and CDR2 (germline): PRHDT, FYEKMQ (reference sequence). The CDR3 has 13 amino acids. The germline V and J ends were trimmed by 2 bases and 3 bases, with 4 bases remaining between them.

This chain links TRBV19 with TRBJ2-1, with 7 bases lining up with TRBD2. V dropped 7 bases and J dropped 0; count of bases not matched to a gene: 3. The length of the CDR3 is 14 residues. Germline CDR1 LNHDA, CDR2 SQIVND (reference sequence). The CDR3 nucleotides are TGTGCCAGTAAGACTAGCAGCTCCTACAATGAGCAGTTCTTC. This gives the protein CASKTSSSYNEQFF.

The chain combines TRBV6-1 with TRBJ2-1; D may be TRBD1 or TRBD2 (5 bases each). Per the germline V gene, CDR1 is MNHNS and CDR2 is SASEGT. Trimming stripped 1 base from V and 0 bases from J, with 10 bases between. The CDR3 runs 16 residues. CDR3 residues: CASSEVRGSSYNEQFF. CDR3 bases: TGTGCCAGCAGTGAAGTGAGGGGAAGCTCCTACAATGAGCAGTTCTTC.

This clone was detected only once. The chain links TRBV4-1 to TRBJ2-1; 9 bases align to TRBD2. Germline CDR1 and CDR2: MGHRA and YSYEKL. The V gene end was trimmed by 4 bases and the J gene end by 6 bases; junction bases not matched to a gene: 19. The CDR3 runs 19 residues. The DNA of the CDR3 is TGCGCCAGCAGCCCGTTTCCCCTGGTCGGTAGCGGGAGAGGCAATGAGCAGTTCTTC. Protein product: CASSPFPLVGSGRGNEQFF.